The present entry profiles one TCR beta chain with its context. The same CDR3 is also encoded by other DNA sequences in this sample. V gave up 6 bases and J gave up 4 bases, with 9 bases separating them. CDR1 is MNHNY and CDR2 is SVGAGI in the germline V gene (reference sequence). The CDR3 length is 12 residues. The sample is drawn from a study of shared clonotypes between healthy human individuals. The protocol was immunoSEQ multiplex PCR, while the TCRdb copy is restricted to in-frame clones and leaves out a portion. The repertoire holds about 710,000 clones, roughly 72% seen once, with 1.8% in the top ten.

This TCR was recovered from a woman aged 30 to 39 in good health. The chain employs TRBV6-6 and TRBJ2-5; D is ambiguous. The sample consisted of memory CD4+ T cells sorted from blood. Subset in this sample: CD45RA-negative fraction. The CDR3 bases are TGTGCCAGCAGCCCCAGGCGAGAGACCCAGTACTTC. Protein sequence: CASSPRRETQYF.